Below are 28 T cell receptor beta chains sequenced from a single sample in a study of T cells after yellow fever vaccination. TCRdb itself ran the 5' RACE reads through MiXCR, one entry per CDR3 protein. The sample shows roughly 340,000 distinct CDR3 sequences, around 3.9% of them seen only once. The material sequenced was PBMCs, taken 5 days after the yellow fever booster vaccination. These receptors were taken from a man younger than 35 who received the YFV17D yellow fever vaccine.

This chain links TRBV6-2 or TRBV6-3 with TRBJ2-5, with D perhaps TRBD1 or TRBD2 (6 bases each). This CDR3 contains 16 residues. The V gene's germline CDR1 is MNHEY and CDR2 SVGEGT. V lost 6 bases to trimming and J lost 5 bases, with 22 bases between them. CDR3 bases: TGTGCCAGCAGCCCTGGTCCGGGGGCCCGTGGGGAGACCCAGTACTTC. Translation: CASSPGPGARGETQYF.

The rearrangement uses TRBV6-5 and TRBJ2-7; 11 bases line up with TRBD2. Germline CDR1 reads MNHEY; CDR2 reads SVGAGI. V was pared by 6 bases and J by 5 bases, with 6 bases of the junction left unmatched. The CDR3 contains 14 residues. The CDR3 protein is CASSLSGGVHEQYF. The CDR3 bases are TGTGCCAGCAGCCTTAGCGGGGGGGTCCACGAGCAGTACTTC.

The rearrangement joins TRBV11-2 to TRBJ2-2; D possibly corresponds to TRBD1 (6 bases). The ends were cut back, 1 base at V and 5 bases at J, with 17 bases in the middle. Germline CDR1 SGHAT, CDR2 FQNNGV. The CDR3 covers 17 residues. CDR3 nucleotide sequence: TGTGCCAGCAGCTTAGGGACCGTCACAGGGAATACCGGGGAGCTGTTTTTT. Translating gives CASSLGTVTGNTGELFF.

This clonotype has ten or more counts. The rearrangement uses TRBV9 and TRBJ2-3; D gene unclear. The ends were cut back, 3 bases at V and 0 bases at J, with 5 bases in the middle. Germline V lookup: CDR1 SGDLS, CDR2 YYNGEE. The CDR3 loop spans 13 amino acids. CDR3 residues: CASSGGSTDTQYF. CDR3 DNA sequence: TGTGCCAGCAGCGGGGGAAGCACAGATACGCAGTATTTT.

In regard to this clonotype: This clone may be a read error of a much larger clone one base away. The rearrangement uses TRBV5-1 and TRBJ1-4, with a possible D match to TRBD1 (6 bases). The CDR3 length is 13 residues. The germline V gene has CDR1 SGHRS and CDR2 YFSETQ. This chain's CDR3 is CASREGGGEKLIF. The CDR3 DNA is TGCGCCAGCAGAGAAGGAGGGGGAGAAAAACTGATTTTT.

There are a few counts of this clonotype. The gene calls are TRBV5-1 and TRBJ1-6, with D unclear. The CDR3 has 15 amino acids. Between the trimmed V and J ends, which lost 2 bases and 7 bases, there was a span of 13 bases. The germline V gene encodes CDR1 SGHRS and CDR2 YFSETQ. This CDR3 is CASSFFGRKNSPLHF. The DNA of the CDR3 is TGCGCCAGCAGCTTTTTCGGACGGAAAAATTCACCCCTCCACTTT.

This clonotype showed up just a few times. The chain combines TRBV12-3 or TRBV12-4 with TRBJ1-3; 7 nucleotides align to TRBD1. V shed 4 bases, J shed 4 bases, and the junction held 13 bases outside the gene matches. The CDR3 contains 17 residues. The CDR3 loop reads CASSSTSPDRAGNTIYF. CDR3 DNA sequence: TGTGCCAGCAGTTCAACATCCCCCGACAGGGCGGGAAACACCATATATTTT.

The V and J genes are TRBV7-3 and TRBJ2-6; D ambiguous. V shed 2 bases and J shed 4 bases, with 3 bases lying between them. CDR1 is SGHTA, CDR2 FQGTGA, per germline. The CDR3 loop spans 13 amino acids. The CDR3 protein is CASSLLGANVLTF. Written as DNA, the CDR3 is TGTGCCAGCAGCTTACTGGGGGCCAACGTCCTGACTTTC.

This clonotype was counted only a few times. The V call is TRBV5-4, the J call TRBJ2-2, with D possibly matching TRBD1 (6 bases). V dropped 5 bases and J dropped 0 bases, with 11 bases sitting between them. Per the germline V gene, CDR1 is SGHNT and CDR2 is YYREEE (reference sequence). The CDR3 sequence is 15 residues long. The CDR3 DNA reads as TGTGCCAGCAGTATGGACAGCGCGAACACCGGGGAGCTGTTTTTT. Its translation: CASSMDSANTGELFF.

This clonotype has more than one count but fewer than ten. This chain connects TRBV4-2 to TRBJ2-4, with 14 positions matching TRBD2. V dropped 1 base and J dropped 3; count of bases not matched to a gene: 8. Germline V gene data show CDR1 as LGHNA and CDR2 as YNFKEQ. The length of the CDR3 is 19 residues. The CDR3 spells CASSQGPGLAGDLKNIQYF. In nucleotides, the CDR3 is TGTGCCAGCAGCCAAGGTCCGGGACTAGCGGGGGACCTCAAAAACATTCAGTACTTC.

This clonotype has a handful of counts. The chain recombines TRBV5-1 with TRBJ2-1; D may be TRBD1 (5 bases). The CDR3 is made up of 15 amino acids. Germline CDR1 and CDR2: SGHRS and YFSETQ. Trimming removed 0 bases at V and 5 bases at J, with 12 bases between. The CDR3 protein is CASSLGGHGNNEQFF. CDR3 nucleotides: TGCGCCAGCAGCTTGGGTGGACATGGGAACAATGAGCAGTTCTTC. Drawing the rest from reference TRBV5-1 and TRBJ2-1, the complete variable domain is KAGVTQTPRYLIKTRGQQVTLSCSPISGHRSVSWYQQTPGQGLQFLFEYFSETQRNKGNFPGRFSGRQFSNSRSEMNVSTLELGDSALYLCASSLGGHGNNEQFFGPGTRLTVL.

V usage is TRBV5-6 and J usage is TRBJ2-1; weak D call: TRBD1 (5 bases). The CDR3 has 14 residues. The germline V and J ends were trimmed by 4 bases and 10 bases, with 18 bases remaining between them. Germline values: CDR1 SGHDT, CDR2 YYEEEE. CDR3 in amino acids: CASSPRIDSNEQFF. Here the CDR3 DNA reads TGTGCCAGCAGCCCAAGGATCGACAGCAACGAGCAGTTCTTC.

The chain carries TRBV6-2 or TRBV6-3 and TRBJ2-5; D is undetermined. The CDR3 consists of 12 residues. Trimming removed 8 bases at V and 5 bases at J, with 12 bases between. Germline CDR1 MNHEY, CDR2 SVGEGT. The CDR3 DNA follows: TGTGCCAGCTCCGCTACGCATGAGACCCAGTACTTC. Translation: CASSATHETQYF.

The chain is built from TRBV10-3 and TRBJ1-3; D perhaps matches TRBD1 (5 bases). The CDR3 totals 15 residues. The V and J ends lost 9 bases and 2 bases respectively, with 17 bases between them. CDR1 is ENHRY, CDR2 SYGVKD, per germline. Written as DNA, the CDR3 is TGTGCCATTGGCGAGGGGCCAATTACTGGAAACACCATATATTTT. It encodes CAIGEGPITGNTIYF.

Many counts were recorded for this clonotype. Here the CDR3 DNA reads TGTGCCAGCAGCTTAGGGGAGGGTAGTGGTACGCAGTATTTT. Encoded protein: CASSLGEGSGTQYF. The chain uses TRBV7-8 and TRBJ2-3; 7 positions agree with TRBD2. Germline lookup yields CDR1 SGHVS and CDR2 FQNEAQ. V shed 1 base, J shed 8 bases, and the junction held 6 bases outside the gene matches. CDR3 length equals 14 residues.

This clonotype was found a few times. The rearrangement joins TRBV6-5 to TRBJ2-2, with D hard to call. V lost 4 bases and J 1 base, leaving 10 bases between the germline ends. The CDR3 runs 15 residues. Germline CDR1 MNHEY, CDR2 SVGAGI. Here the CDR3 reads CASSFRVMNTGELFF. The DNA for the CDR3 is TGTGCCAGCAGTTTCCGGGTCATGAACACCGGGGAGCTGTTTTTT.

This clonotype was found a few times. V and J are TRBV20-1 and TRBJ2-2; no clear D gene. The CDR3 runs 14 residues. The V end was cut by 3 bases, the J end by 2 bases, with 10 bases between. Germline values: CDR1 DFQATT, CDR2 SNEGSKA (reference sequence). Here the CDR3 DNA reads TGCAGTGCTAGGTTGCGTGGTAACACCGGGGAGCTGTTTTTT. Encoded protein: CSARLRGNTGELFF.

This clonotype was found a few times. The chain links TRBV20-1 to TRBJ2-5, with 8 bases aligning to TRBD2. The CDR3 covers 16 residues. The ends lost 2 bases at V and 5 bases at J; junction bases unmatched: 13. The germline V gene has CDR1 DFQATT and CDR2 SNEGSKA (reference sequence). CDR3 amino acids: CSARYTGTRSRETQYF. CDR3 nucleotides: TGCAGTGCTAGATACACCGGGACTAGGAGTCGCGAGACCCAGTACTTC.

This clonotype was counted a few times. The genes are TRBV5-6 and TRBJ2-3; 7 bases are shared with TRBD2. Germline-derived CDR1 and CDR2 are SGHDT and YYEEEE. The J segment lost 4 bases and the V segment lost 2 bases, leaving 7 bases of the junction unmatched. The CDR3 length is 15 residues. The CDR3 loop is CASSFPPSGADTQYF. CDR3 nucleotides: TGTGCCAGCAGCTTTCCCCCCAGCGGGGCAGATACGCAGTATTTT.

This clonotype was picked up many times. The gene calls are TRBV7-2 and TRBJ2-5; D remains unclear. The V gene lost 5 bases and the J gene lost 5 bases, with 9 bases spanning the gap. The CDR3 totals 12 residues. CDR1 and CDR2 from the germline V gene are SGHTA and FQGNSA. In DNA, the CDR3 is TGTGCCAGCAGCCGCTCGGTGGAGACCCAGTACTTC. Encoded protein: CASSRSVETQYF.

This rearrangement joins TRBV4-3 to TRBJ1-1; D possibly corresponds to TRBD1 (6 bases). V was shortened by 0 bases and J by 1 base, with 12 bases between the two germline ends. The length of the CDR3 is 16 residues. Germline V gives CDR1 LGHNA, CDR2 YSLEER. The CDR3 coding sequence is TGCGCCAGCAGCCAAGAACCCCTGGGACAGAACACTGAAGCTTTCTTT. It specifies CASSQEPLGQNTEAFF.

This clonotype was counted only a few times. The chain combines TRBV11-2 with TRBJ2-1; perhaps D is TRBD1 or TRBD2 (5 bases each). Germline V gene sequence: CDR1 SGHAT, CDR2 FQNNGV. V was shortened by 5 bases and J by 4 bases, with 15 bases between the two germline ends. This CDR3 region has 15 residues. This CDR3 reads CASSDSWGIYNEQFF. CDR3 nucleotide sequence: TGTGCCAGCAGCGACTCGTGGGGGATTTACAATGAGCAGTTCTTC.

This clonotype has at least ten counts. The rearrangement links TRBV7-9 to TRBJ1-1, with D unclear. The germline V gene encodes CDR1 SEHNR and CDR2 FQNEAQ (reference sequence). The CDR3 contains 14 residues. Trimming took off 3 bases at V and 1 base at J, with 9 bases between the two ends. The CDR3 loop reads CASSFSPTNTEAFF. CDR3 in DNA: TGTGCCAGCAGCTTTTCCCCTACGAACACTGAAGCTTTCTTT.

This clonotype was detected many times. V is TRBV10-3 and J is TRBJ1-5, with a weak D call TRBD1 (6 bases). This CDR3 has 14 amino acids. Trimming took off 5 bases at V and 2 bases at J, with 10 bases between the two ends. Per germline, CDR1 ENHRY and CDR2 SYGVKD. CDR3 protein: CAISLAGGNQPQHF. CDR3 nucleotide sequence: TGTGCCATCAGTCTTGCAGGGGGCAATCAGCCCCAGCATTTT.

This chain links TRBV4-2 with TRBJ2-4; D gene ambiguous. Deletions cut 3 bases from V and 2 bases from J, with 14 bases between. From germline, CDR1 is LGHNA and CDR2 YNFKEQ. The CDR3 sequence is 16 residues long. CDR3 loop: CASSQKSRSSKNIQYF. CDR3 DNA: TGTGCCAGCAGCCAGAAGAGTAGATCGTCCAAAAACATTCAGTACTTC.

This clonotype was seen at least ten times. This chain joins TRBV10-3 and TRBJ2-5; unclear D gene. Germline CDR1 and CDR2: ENHRY and SYGVKD. This CDR3 has 15 amino acids. Trimming took 5 bases from V and 1 from J, leaving 14 bases between them. The CDR3 nucleotides read TGTGCCATCAGTCCGCAAAGCCCCTTCCAAGAGACCCAGTACTTC. Encoded protein: CAISPQSPFQETQYF.

The chain recombines TRBV3-2 with TRBJ1-5. TRBV3-2 is described as a pseudogene. This CDR3 is 16 amino acids long. The CDR3 nucleotides read TGTGCCAGCAGAAAGATGGGGTGGGAAGGCAATCAGCCCCAGCATTTT. Encoded protein: CASRKMGWEGNQPQHF.

This clonotype was found a few times. The gene calls are TRBV2 and TRBJ2-3; no definite D call. The CDR3 loop spans 13 amino acids. Trimming took off 6 bases at V and 3 bases at J, with 10 bases between the two ends. The germline V gene encodes CDR1 SNHLY and CDR2 FYNNEI. CDR3 DNA: TGTGCCAGCAGCGTAGCTTATACAGATACGCAGTATTTT. Translation: CASSVAYTDTQYF.